Listed here are 29 T cell receptor beta chains from one sample, sequenced in a study of identical twins. TCRdb redid the calling of the 5' RACE reads with MiXCR, one entry per CDR3 protein. The repertoire consists of 450,000 or so distinct CDR3 sequences, with around an eighth occurring once and the leading ten covering 0.95% to 1%. The data also belong to a second study, concerning yellow fever vaccine responses in identical twins.

The sequenced material came from CD4+ T cells sorted from blood. The receptors originated from a woman between 18 and 29 years old in good health.

This clonotype appeared many times. The chain uses TRBV12-3 or TRBV12-4 and TRBJ2-3; 11 bases are a match to TRBD2. V lost 8 bases to trimming and J lost 3 bases; unmatched junction nucleotides: 7. This CDR3 is built from 15 residues. The CDR3 region is CASDPGLAGTDTQYF. The CDR3 bases are TGTGCCAGCGATCCCGGACTAGCGGGTACAGATACGCAGTATTTT.

This clonotype was counted only a few times. The genes are TRBV29-1 and TRBJ1-1; possible D gene TRBD1, 6 bases. Per the germline V gene, CDR1 is SQVTM and CDR2 is ANQGSEA. The CDR3 extends over 16 amino acids. V was clipped by 6 bases and J by 3 bases, with 23 bases between them. CDR3 nucleotides: TGCAGCGTCGATAAGCGGCAATCAGGGACACACACTGAAGCTTTCTTT. Translation gives CSVDKRQSGTHTEAFF.

The J gene is TRBJ2-7, the V gene TRBV10-3; D may correspond to TRBD1 or TRBD2 (5 bases each). Trimming left V 7 bases short and J 3 bases short, with 16 bases between. Germline lookup yields CDR1 ENHRY and CDR2 SYGVKD. CDR3 length equals 14 residues. CDR3 region: CAITSRGSDYEQYF. DNA of the CDR3: TGTGCCATCACCTCTCGGGGCTCGGACTACGAGCAGTACTTC.

The rearrangement links TRBV5-6 to TRBJ2-3; D is ambiguous. The ends were cut back, 4 bases at V and 6 bases at J, with 18 bases in the middle. The germline CDR1 and CDR2 sequences are SGHDT and YYEEEE. The CDR3 runs to 15 residues. The CDR3 is CASSPLEREWDTQYF. As DNA, the CDR3 is TGTGCCAGCAGCCCGCTGGAGCGAGAATGGGATACGCAGTATTTT. The whole variable domain, filled in from reference TRBV5-6 and TRBJ2-3, reads DAGVTQSPTHLIKTRGQQVTLRCSPKSGHDTVSWYQQALGQGPQFIFQYYEEEERQRGNFPDRFSGHQFPNYSSELNVNALLLGDSALYLCASSPLEREWDTQYFGPGTRLTVL.

This clonotype was detected many times. This chain joins TRBV7-9 and TRBJ2-7; unclear D gene. There are 14 residues in the CDR3. Trimming stripped 3 bases from V and 1 base from J, with 10 bases between. Germline assignment: CDR1 SEHNR and CDR2 FQNEAQ (reference sequence). CDR3 amino acids: CASSLLLTSYEQYF. The DNA for the CDR3 is TGTGCCAGCAGCTTGTTACTGACTTCCTACGAGCAGTACTTC.

V gene TRBV20-1 combines with J gene TRBJ2-5, with a tentative D call TRBD2 (6 bases). The ends were cut back, 3 bases at V and 5 bases at J, with 13 bases in the middle. The germline CDR1 and CDR2 sequences are DFQATT and SNEGSKA (reference sequence). This CDR3 region has 13 residues. In DNA, the CDR3 is TGCAGTGCTAGTGTCGGCGGGATGGAGACCCAGTACTTC. Translated, it gives CSASVGGMETQYF.

This clonotype was recorded at least ten times. The rearrangement links TRBV2 to TRBJ2-1, with 10 positions matching TRBD2. Germline CDR1 and CDR2: SNHLY and FYNNEI. The ends lost 2 bases at V and 8 bases at J; junction bases unmatched: 9. This CDR3 has 16 residues. The CDR3, as DNA: TGTGCCAGCAGTGAAAGGGGTCTAGCGGGAGTGGATGAGCAGTTCTTC. Protein sequence: CASSERGLAGVDEQFF.

This chain uses TRBV30 with TRBJ2-1; 8 bases are a match to TRBD2. V dropped 2 bases and J dropped 9; count of bases not matched to a gene: 6. The CDR3 totals 13 residues. Germline V gene lookup returns CDR1 GTSNPN and CDR2 SVGIG (reference sequence). The CDR3 DNA sequence: TGTGCCTGGAGTTCCATCCGGGGGGGTGAGCAGTTCTTC. It codes for CAWSSIRGGEQFF. Together with reference TRBV30 and TRBJ2-1, the CDR3 gives the full variable domain: SQTIHQWPATLVQPVGSPLSLECTVEGTSNPNLYWYRQAAGRGLQLLFYSVGIGQISSEVPQNLSASRPQDRQFILSSKKLLLSDSGFYLCAWSSIRGGEQFFGPGTRLTVL.

This clonotype was seen a few times. The CDR3 is CASSSAGLAAYNEQFF. CDR3 nucleotides: TGTGCCAGCAGCTCGGCCGGACTAGCGGCCTACAATGAGCAGTTCTTC. The V call is TRBV5-5, the J call TRBJ2-1; 10 bases align to TRBD2. V was pared by 3 bases and J by 2 bases, with 5 bases of the junction left unmatched. The germline V gene has CDR1 SGHKS and CDR2 YYEKEE (reference sequence). This CDR3 has 16 amino acids.

This clonotype was seen a handful of times. The chain combines TRBV6-5 with TRBJ2-7, with 15 positions matching TRBD2. In germline, CDR1 is MNHEY, CDR2 SVGAGI. V shed 2 bases and J 6 bases; nucleotides not matched to a gene: 5. This CDR3 has 16 residues. CDR3 loop: CASSYGLAGGVGEQYF. CDR3 in DNA: TGTGCCAGCAGTTACGGACTAGCGGGAGGGGTGGGCGAGCAGTACTTC.

CDR3: CSPTRDSTGEKLFF. In DNA form, the CDR3 reads TGCAGTCCTACGCGGGACAGTACAGGGGAAAAACTGTTTTTT. V usage is TRBV20-1 and J usage is TRBJ1-4; 7 bases map to TRBD1. This CDR3 comprises 14 residues. The trim removed 8 bases at V and 8 bases at J, leaving 14 bases unmatched. CDR1 and CDR2 (germline): DFQATT, SNEGSKA (reference sequence).

Only a few counts were recorded for this clonotype. The CDR3 DNA is TGTGCCAGCAGCTTAGCGGGACAACGATACGAGCAGTACTTC. Its protein is CASSLAGQRYEQYF. The gene calls are TRBV7-2 and TRBJ2-7; possibly TRBD1 for D (6 bases). Germline V lookup: CDR1 SGHTA, CDR2 FQGNSA. Trimming took 0 bases from V and 4 from J, leaving 10 bases between them. This CDR3 region has 14 residues. The variable domain in full, completed from reference TRBV7-2 and TRBJ2-7, reads GAGVSQSPSNKVTEKGKDVELRCDPISGHTALYWYRQSLGQGLEFLIYFQGNSAPDKSGLPSDRFSAERTGGSVSTLTIQRTQQEDSAVYLCASSLAGQRYEQYFGPGTRLTVT.

The chain combines TRBV6-1 with TRBJ2-1; 7 bases are shared with TRBD1. The trim removed 5 bases at V and 10 bases at J, leaving 14 bases unmatched. Germline CDR1 and CDR2: MNHNS and SASEGT. This CDR3 has 15 residues. This CDR3 is CASSPTGNPQGEQFF. CDR3 DNA: TGTGCCAGCAGTCCGACAGGGAACCCCCAGGGGGAGCAGTTCTTC.

This clonotype was counted ten times or more. The rearrangement uses TRBV5-1 and TRBJ2-1, with 14 bases identical to TRBD2. The CDR3 covers 16 residues. Germline lookup yields CDR1 SGHRS and CDR2 YFSETQ. Trimming removed 0 bases from V and 9 bases from J; junction bases left unmatched: 5. Written as DNA, the CDR3 is TGCGCCAGCAGCTTGGCCGGGACTAGCGGGAGTGGTGAGCAGTTCTTC. This encodes CASSLAGTSGSGEQFF.

The V call is TRBV29-1, the J call TRBJ1-4, with 7 bases that match TRBD1. V lost 6 bases to trimming and J lost 7 bases; unmatched junction nucleotides: 8. Germline values: CDR1 SQVTM, CDR2 ANQGSEA. CDR3 size: 13 residues. In DNA form, the CDR3 reads TGCAGCGTACGGTCAGGGGGTACTGAAAAACTGTTTTTT. Translating it yields CSVRSGGTEKLFF. Based on the CDR3 plus reference TRBV29-1 and TRBJ1-4, the full variable domain is SAVISQKPSRDICQRGTSLTIQCQVDSQVTMMFWYRQQPGQSLTLIATANQGSEATYESGFVIDKFPISRPNLTFSTLTVSNMSPEDSSIYLCSVRSGGTEKLFFGSGTQLSVL.

The CDR3 protein is CASSLALGDGTGELFF. In DNA form, the CDR3 reads TGTGCCAGCAGCTTAGCGTTGGGAGACGGCACCGGGGAGCTGTTTTTT. This sequence joins TRBV7-9 and TRBJ2-2; D may be TRBD2 (5 bases). This CDR3 spans 16 amino acids. V was trimmed by 0 bases and J by 4 bases, leaving 12 bases between them. Germline V gene lookup returns CDR1 SEHNR and CDR2 FQNEAQ (reference sequence).

This chain connects TRBV7-2 to TRBJ2-7, with 9 bases lining up with TRBD1. V dropped 4 bases and J dropped 4; count of bases not matched to a gene: 5. Germline values: CDR1 SGHTA, CDR2 FQGNSA. This CDR3 is 14 amino acids long. CDR3 residues: CASSSWDREYEQYF. DNA for the CDR3: TGTGCCAGCAGCTCTTGGGACAGGGAATACGAGCAGTACTTC.

The rearrangement uses TRBV7-6 and TRBJ2-7; D could derive from TRBD1 or TRBD2 (6 bases each). Germline assignment: CDR1 SGHVS and CDR2 FNYEAQ. The CDR3 contains 16 residues. The V end was cut by 1 base, the J end by 2 bases, with 15 bases between. CDR3 sequence: CASSLVGAGGTYEQYF. CDR3 DNA sequence: TGTGCCAGCAGCTTAGTAGGAGCCGGGGGCACCTACGAGCAGTACTTC.

In this sample, this clonotype turned up many times. J is TRBJ2-2 and V is TRBV5-1, with D tentatively TRBD1 (6 bases). This CDR3 spans 15 amino acids. Germline-derived CDR1 and CDR2 are SGHRS and YFSETQ. V dropped 5 bases and J dropped 0 bases, with 11 bases sitting between them. The CDR3 nucleotides read TGCGCCAGCAGAGGAACAGGGTCGAACACCGGGGAGCTGTTTTTT. Its protein is CASRGTGSNTGELFF.

This clonotype occurred many times. This chain's CDR3 is CASRGIAGNYNEQFF. The CDR3 nucleotides read TGTGCCAGCAGGGGGATAGCGGGGAACTACAATGAGCAGTTCTTC. The chain recombines TRBV12-3 or TRBV12-4 with TRBJ2-1; TRBD2 agrees at 8 bases. The CDR3 consists of 15 residues. Trimming cost V 6 bases and J 3 bases; bases outside gene matches: 7.

This clonotype was counted a few times. The chain couples TRBV6-1 to TRBJ1-5, with TRBD1 as a possible D gene (5 bases). Trimming removed 0 bases at V and 6 bases at J, with 15 bases between. There are 16 residues in the CDR3. Germline V gene data show CDR1 as MNHNS and CDR2 as SASEGT. CDR3 residues: CASSEASGGGFQPQHF. In DNA form, the CDR3 reads TGTGCCAGCAGTGAAGCCTCCGGGGGTGGGTTTCAGCCCCAGCATTTT.

A few counts support this clonotype. The chain uses TRBV20-1 and TRBJ2-5; 8 positions agree with TRBD2. The V gene end was trimmed by 4 bases and the J gene end by 9 bases; junction bases not matched to a gene: 13. Per the germline V gene, CDR1 is DFQATT and CDR2 is SNEGSKA (reference sequence). The CDR3 consists of 14 residues. CDR3 DNA: TGCAGTGCTAAACCCGAGGGAGCGGGGGCCCCCCAGTACTTC. This encodes CSAKPEGAGAPQYF.

A note on this clonotype: This clone may be a read error of a much larger clone one base away. The chain couples TRBV29-1 to TRBJ2-3, with a weak D call TRBD2 (6 bases). CDR1 and CDR2 from the germline V gene are SQVTM and ANQGSEA. Trimming removed 7 bases at V and 6 bases at J, with 14 bases between. The CDR3 loop spans 12 amino acids. The CDR3 region has the DNA TGCAGCGGTACACCGGGACTCGATACGCAGTATTTT. It codes for CSGTPGLDTQYF.

This clonotype was observed a few times. V gene TRBV7-6 combines with J gene TRBJ2-3; D unresolved. The V gene's germline CDR1 is SGHVS and CDR2 FNYEAQ. V was pared by 4 bases and J by 0 bases, with 14 bases between. The CDR3 runs to 16 residues. CDR3 amino acids: CASSSRERTSTDTQYF. CDR3 coding DNA: TGTGCCAGCAGCTCAAGAGAGCGAACTAGCACAGATACGCAGTATTTT.

This clonotype was detected many times. The chain is built from TRBV4-3 and TRBJ1-6, with D possibly being TRBD1 (5 bases). In germline, CDR1 is LGHNA, CDR2 YSLEER. This CDR3 contains 17 residues. Trimming took off 0 bases at V and 9 bases at J, with 18 bases between the two ends. CDR3 residues: CASSQERSARAGSPLHF. CDR3 coding DNA: TGCGCCAGCAGCCAAGAAAGGTCGGCCAGGGCTGGTTCACCCCTCCACTTT.

This chain joins TRBV4-1 and TRBJ2-1, with 7 nucleotides matching TRBD2. CDR3 size: 20 residues. Trimming at V came to 4 bases and at J to 0 bases, leaving 18 bases not matched to a gene. CDR1 is MGHRA and CDR2 is YSYEKL in the germline V gene. The CDR3 spells CASSLSWVAQRGSSYNEQFF. The CDR3 bases are TGCGCCAGCAGCCTAAGTTGGGTGGCCCAGCGGGGTAGCTCCTACAATGAGCAGTTCTTC.

The CDR3 region is CAIRGDRGFYGYTF. The CDR3 bases are TGTGCCATCAGGGGAGACAGGGGGTTCTATGGCTACACCTTC. The chain links TRBV10-3 to TRBJ1-2; TRBD1 matches at 9 bases. CDR3 length equals 14 residues. The germline gives CDR1 ENHRY, CDR2 SYGVKD. V shed 6 bases and J 4 bases; nucleotides not matched to a gene: 6.

This clonotype showed up just a few times. The rearrangement links TRBV5-1 to TRBJ2-1, with 7 bases fitting TRBD2. The trim removed 1 base at V and 0 bases at J, leaving 10 bases unmatched. Germline CDR1 reads SGHRS; CDR2 reads YFSETQ. The CDR3 is 18 residues long. CDR3: CASSLPPQGGYSYNEQFF. The CDR3 region has the DNA TGCGCCAGCAGCTTGCCCCCTCAGGGAGGGTACTCCTACAATGAGCAGTTCTTC.

This clonotype was observed a few times. This chain connects TRBV7-2 to TRBJ2-3; TRBD2 matches 10 bases. This CDR3 has 16 residues. The germline V gene has CDR1 SGHTA and CDR2 FQGNSA. Unmatched junction bases numbered 5, after V lost 0 bases and J lost 5 bases. DNA of the CDR3: TGTGCCAGCAGCTTAGCGGGACTAGCGAGGGGAGATACGCAGTATTTT. It translates to CASSLAGLARGDTQYF.